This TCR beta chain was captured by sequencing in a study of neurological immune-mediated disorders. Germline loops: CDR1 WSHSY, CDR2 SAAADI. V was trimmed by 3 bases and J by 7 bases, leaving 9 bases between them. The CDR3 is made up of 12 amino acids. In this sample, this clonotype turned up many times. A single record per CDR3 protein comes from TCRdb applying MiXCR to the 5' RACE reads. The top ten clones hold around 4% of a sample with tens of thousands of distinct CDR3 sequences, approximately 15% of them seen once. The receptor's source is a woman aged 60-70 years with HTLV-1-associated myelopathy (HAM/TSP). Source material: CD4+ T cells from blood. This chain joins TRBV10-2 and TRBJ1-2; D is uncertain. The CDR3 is CASSETIRGYTF. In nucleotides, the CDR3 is TGCGCCAGCAGTGAAACGATACGTGGCTACACCTTC.